The subject of this entry is one T cell receptor beta chain. What it recognizes is unknown. The PCR was carried out with 60 Vbeta primers and 13 Jbeta primers. Profiling relied on immunoSEQ multiplex PCR, and the TCRdb table lists in-frame clones only, not all of them. The sample contains tens of thousands of clones, roughly 80% of which appear only once. This CDR3 is 17 amino acids long. V gave up 4 bases and J gave up 4 bases; unmatched junction bases: 15. CDR1 is MNHNS and CDR2 is SASEGT in the germline V gene. The data were taken from a study of cytomegalovirus exposure and HLA in healthy donors. General observations from the study: In an earlier analysis, in some 500 donors, most V segments appeared productive either ~87% or ~30% of the time.

V usage is TRBV6-1 and J usage is TRBJ2-5, with 7 bases matching TRBD1. The sequence derives from a man in his forties in good health and CMV-seronegative. Sequencing was done on a sample of PBMCs. The CDR3 reads CASSVQGKTGPRETQYF. The CDR3 region has the DNA TGTGCCAGCAGTGTCCAAGGGAAGACAGGGCCCCGAGAGACCCAGTACTTC.